The T cell receptor (beta chain) under discussion was sequenced for a study of T cells in women clearing cervical HPV infection (dated by TCRdb to between 2017 and 2018). Broadly, across the study: The cases were 25 women with histologically confirmed HPV16-related CIN3 or worse, and 2 of these cases were invasive cancers. The roughly 23 controls were women who cleared a single incident HPV16 infection within 12 months without developing precancer or cancer. Blood from cases was collected at the visit at which the lesion was first identified, whereas blood from controls was collected once infection was no longer detected. For cases, the median interval between lesion detection and blood sampling was approximately 150 days, with an interquartile range of roughly 80 to 200 days. HLA typing was available for only a few women, so HLA type could not be excluded as a confounder. This exploratory proof-of-principle case-control study, nested within the Guanacaste HPV Natural History Study in Costa Rica, compared TCR repertoires among women with different cervical HPV16 outcomes. Cases and controls were matched on age within five years and on year of sample collection. Median age was roughly 35 years in cases versus 38 in controls, and baseline characteristics did not differ significantly. The parent cohort enrolled around 9,800 women aged 18 or older in Guanacaste, Costa Rica, during about 1992 to 1995 and followed them for around 7 years. Five blinded duplicates per group were added as quality controls, giving 60 or so samples: some 50 participants and 10 replicates. Broad study findings and their caveats: Cases had lower TRBV6-7 relative abundance than controls (about 0.1% versus 0.15%; Bonferroni P = 0.0008). The cross-sectional design could not show whether the associations came before the infection or were a result of it, and neither effector/memory subsets nor HPV-specific T cells were isolated. TCR repertoire richness was significantly higher in CIN3+ cases than in controls across sequencing depths, while evenness did not differ. Because T-cell numbers per sample were unknown, differences in richness could reflect varying T-cell content rather than repertoire biology. Random forest classifiers that combined richness and V gene abundances separated cases from controls with an estimated AUC of less than 0.85.

About this clone: Its recognized antigen is unknown. The read ends 3 residues before the CDR3 terminus; that terminus is restored from the germline J gene.

Every participant had a single incident cervical HPV16 infection, and women with prevalent HPV16 infections were excluded. Cervical HPV DNA was detected by MY09/MY11 PCR and genotyped by dot-blot hybridization. More than 14 mL of heparinized blood was centrifuged, after which the buffy coat was aliquoted, frozen at -30 degrees C, and then stored at -80 degrees C. QIAGEN kits were used to extract genomic DNA from the buffy coat specimens. TCR beta CDR3 regions were amplified by multiplex PCR from an average of around 1,200 ng genomic DNA per sample using the immunoSEQ assay. To correct primer bias, the assay used a complete synthetic TCR repertoire to set an amplification baseline. The amplicons were sequenced on the Illumina platform. On the authors' methods: Sequence errors were corrected by clustering with frequency ratios and a modified nearest-neighbor algorithm, and the sequences were then analyzed in the immunoSEQ Analyzer using IMGT gene definitions. At each rarefaction depth, TCR richness and evenness were averaged over 20 rarefaction repeats, and samples with fewer sequences than the depth were excluded. Wilcoxon rank sum tests with FDR correction were used to compare V, D and J gene relative abundances between the groups. In the blinded duplicates, the intraclass correlation was over 95% for TCR richness and averaged about 80% across 66 gene segments. TCRdb took this table from immuneACCESS and kept in-frame rearrangements with V and J called. Such tables lack part of the clones; where checked against another copy, unresolved V genes explain under half of the gap, and the rest is unexplained. For V, J and clone size, that table is used; D and trimming come from the DNA. Per the sample table, the count is 15,000 to 20,000 clones. About 10% of the sample rests with the top ten.

The CDR3 starts with the cysteine, ends with the phenylalanine, and has 13 residues. The CDR3 was read in part: 30 bases, with the frame set at base 1. The germline V end is reduced by 10 bases and the J end by 5 bases; junction bases left unmatched: 5. CDR1 and CDR2 were assigned from the germline V gene (reference sequence) as LNHDA and SQIVND. This TCR derives from a woman aged 18-70 years with a cervical HPV16 infection that either progressed to CIN3+ or cleared (not recorded which). Material: blood buffy coat. The chain links TRBV19 with TRBJ1-3, and TRBD1 aligns with 10 junction nucleotides. The sequenced CDR3 bases are TGTGCCACTCCGGGACAGGGGAGAAACACC. The resulting protein is CATPGQGRNT. Given in full, the CDR3 is CATPGQGRNTIYF.